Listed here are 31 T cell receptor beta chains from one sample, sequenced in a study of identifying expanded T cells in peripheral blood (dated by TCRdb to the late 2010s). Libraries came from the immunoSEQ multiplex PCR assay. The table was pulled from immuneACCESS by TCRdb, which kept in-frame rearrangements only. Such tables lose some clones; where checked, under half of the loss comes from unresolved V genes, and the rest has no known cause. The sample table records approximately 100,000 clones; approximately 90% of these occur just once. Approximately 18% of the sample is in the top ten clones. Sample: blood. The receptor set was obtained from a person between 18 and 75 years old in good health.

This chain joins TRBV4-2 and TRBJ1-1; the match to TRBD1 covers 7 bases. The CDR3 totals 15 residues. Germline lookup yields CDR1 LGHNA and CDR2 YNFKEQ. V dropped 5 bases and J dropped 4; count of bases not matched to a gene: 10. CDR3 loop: CASSGRQGITTEAFF. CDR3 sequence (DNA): TGTGCCAGCAGCGGACGACAGGGTATTACCACTGAAGCTTTCTTT.

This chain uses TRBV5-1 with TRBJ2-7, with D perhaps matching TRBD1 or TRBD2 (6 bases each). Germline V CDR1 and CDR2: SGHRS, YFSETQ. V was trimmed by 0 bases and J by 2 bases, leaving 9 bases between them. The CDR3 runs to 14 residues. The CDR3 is CASSLDGGPYEQYF. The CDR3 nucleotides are TGCGCCAGCAGCTTGGACGGGGGCCCCTACGAGCAGTACTTC.

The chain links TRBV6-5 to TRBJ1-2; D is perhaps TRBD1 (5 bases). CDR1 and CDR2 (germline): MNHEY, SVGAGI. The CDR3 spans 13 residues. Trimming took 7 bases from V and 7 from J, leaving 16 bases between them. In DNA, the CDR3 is TGTGCCAGCATGCGGGGTGGGGACGTTGGCTACACCTTC. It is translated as CASMRGGDVGYTF.

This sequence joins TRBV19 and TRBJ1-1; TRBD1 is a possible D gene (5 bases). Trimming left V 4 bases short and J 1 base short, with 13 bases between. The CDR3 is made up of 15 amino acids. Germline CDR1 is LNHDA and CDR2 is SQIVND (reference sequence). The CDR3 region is CASSTIPGPNTEAFF. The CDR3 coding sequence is TGTGCCAGTAGTACCATACCGGGACCGAACACTGAAGCTTTCTTT.

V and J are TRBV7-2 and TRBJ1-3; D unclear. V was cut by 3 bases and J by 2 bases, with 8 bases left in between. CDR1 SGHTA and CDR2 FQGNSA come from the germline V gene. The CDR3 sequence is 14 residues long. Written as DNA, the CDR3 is TGTGCCAGCAGCTTCCTCATAGCTGGAAACACCATATATTTT. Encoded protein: CASSFLIAGNTIYF.

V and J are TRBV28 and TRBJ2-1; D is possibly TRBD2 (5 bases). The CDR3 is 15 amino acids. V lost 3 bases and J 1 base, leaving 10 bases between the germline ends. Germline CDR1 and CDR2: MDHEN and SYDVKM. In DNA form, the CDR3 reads TGTGCCAGCAGTTTGAGACTATCTTCCTACAATGAGCAGTTCTTC. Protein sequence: CASSLRLSSYNEQFF.

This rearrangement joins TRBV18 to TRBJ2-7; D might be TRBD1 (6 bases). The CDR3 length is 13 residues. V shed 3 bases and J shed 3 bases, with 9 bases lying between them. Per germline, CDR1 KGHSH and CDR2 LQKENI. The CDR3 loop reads CASSPAQGYEQYF. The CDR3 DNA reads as TGTGCCAGCTCACCTGCACAGGGCTACGAGCAGTACTTC. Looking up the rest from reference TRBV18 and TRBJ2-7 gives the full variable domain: NAGVMQNPRHLVRRRGQEARLRCSPMKGHSHVYWYRQLPEEGLKFMVYLQKENIIDESGMPKERFSAEFPKEGPSILRIQQVVRGDSAAYFCASSPAQGYEQYFGPGTRLTVT.

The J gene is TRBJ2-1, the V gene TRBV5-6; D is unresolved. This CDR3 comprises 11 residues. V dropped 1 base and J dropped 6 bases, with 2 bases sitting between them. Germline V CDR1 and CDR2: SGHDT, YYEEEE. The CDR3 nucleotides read TGTGCCAGCAGCTTGCTCAATGAGCAGTTCTTC. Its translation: CASSLLNEQFF.

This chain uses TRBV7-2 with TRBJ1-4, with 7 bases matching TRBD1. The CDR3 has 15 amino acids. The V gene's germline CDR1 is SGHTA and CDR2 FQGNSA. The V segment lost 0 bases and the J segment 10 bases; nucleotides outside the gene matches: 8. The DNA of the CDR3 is TGTGCCAGCAGCTTAGCTGGGCAGGGGGTTGGAAAACTGTTTTTT. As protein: CASSLAGQGVGKLFF.

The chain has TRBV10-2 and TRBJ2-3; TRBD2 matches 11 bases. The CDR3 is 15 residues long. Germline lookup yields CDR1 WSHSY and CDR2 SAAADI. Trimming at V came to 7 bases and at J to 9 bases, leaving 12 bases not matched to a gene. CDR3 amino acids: CASTLASGGPLTQYF. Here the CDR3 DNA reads TGCGCCAGCACTTTAGCTAGCGGGGGGCCTTTAACGCAGTATTTT.

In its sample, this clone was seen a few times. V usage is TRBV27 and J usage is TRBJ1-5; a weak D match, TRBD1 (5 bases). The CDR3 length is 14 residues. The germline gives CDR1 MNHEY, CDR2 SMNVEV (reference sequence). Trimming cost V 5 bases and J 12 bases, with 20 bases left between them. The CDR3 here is CASSPSGYGDLQHF. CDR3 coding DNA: TGTGCCAGCAGTCCATCAGGGTATGGGGACCTCCAGCATTTT.

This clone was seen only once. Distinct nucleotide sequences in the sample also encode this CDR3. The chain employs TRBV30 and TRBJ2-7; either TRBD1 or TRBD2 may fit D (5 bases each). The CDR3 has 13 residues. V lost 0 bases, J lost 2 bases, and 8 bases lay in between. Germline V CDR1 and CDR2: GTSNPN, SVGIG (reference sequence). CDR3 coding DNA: TGTGCCTGGAGTGTGGGGACGGCCTACGAGCAGTACTTC. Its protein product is CAWSVGTAYEQYF.

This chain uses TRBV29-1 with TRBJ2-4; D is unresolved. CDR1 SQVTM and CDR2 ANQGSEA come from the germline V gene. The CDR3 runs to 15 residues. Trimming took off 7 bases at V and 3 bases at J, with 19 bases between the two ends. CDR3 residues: CSARPTADNKNIQYF. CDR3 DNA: TGCAGCGCCCGGCCGACCGCCGATAACAAAAACATTCAGTACTTC.

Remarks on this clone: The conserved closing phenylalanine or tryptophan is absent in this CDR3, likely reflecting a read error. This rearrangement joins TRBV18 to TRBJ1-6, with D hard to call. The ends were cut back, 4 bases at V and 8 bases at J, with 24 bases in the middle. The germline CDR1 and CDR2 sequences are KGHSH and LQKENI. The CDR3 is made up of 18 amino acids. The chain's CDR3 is CASSHQFYFDREDSPLHL. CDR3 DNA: TGTGCCAGCTCACACCAGTTTTATTTTGACCGCGAGGATTCACCCCTCCACCTT.

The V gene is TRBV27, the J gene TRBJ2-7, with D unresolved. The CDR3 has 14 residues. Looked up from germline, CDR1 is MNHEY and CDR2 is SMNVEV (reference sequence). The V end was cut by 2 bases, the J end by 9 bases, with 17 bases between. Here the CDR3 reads CASSLRSDGIGQYF. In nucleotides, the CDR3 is TGTGCCAGCAGTTTACGTTCGGACGGCATCGGGCAGTACTTC.

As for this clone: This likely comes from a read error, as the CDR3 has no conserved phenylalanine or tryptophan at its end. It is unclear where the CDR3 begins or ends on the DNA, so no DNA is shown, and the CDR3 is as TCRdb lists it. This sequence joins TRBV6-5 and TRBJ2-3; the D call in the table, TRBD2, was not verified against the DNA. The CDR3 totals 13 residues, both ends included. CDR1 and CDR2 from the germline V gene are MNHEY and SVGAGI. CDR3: CASFPPGGGPGWY.

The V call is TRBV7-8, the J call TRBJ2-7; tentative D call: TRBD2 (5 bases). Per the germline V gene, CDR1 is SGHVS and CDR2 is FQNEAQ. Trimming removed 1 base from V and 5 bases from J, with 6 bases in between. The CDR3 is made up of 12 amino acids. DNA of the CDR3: TGTGCCAGCAGCTTAGACGGGGACGAGCAGTACTTC. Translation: CASSLDGDEQYF.

CDR3 nucleotide sequence: TGTGCCAGTCAGGGTGTGAGATCACCCCTCCACTTT. Its protein product is CASQGVRSPLHF. The V and J genes are TRBV6-5 and TRBJ1-6; TRBD1 is a possible D gene (5 bases). V lost 9 bases and J lost 10, with 13 bases in between. The CDR3 covers 12 residues. CDR1 and CDR2 from the germline V gene are MNHEY and SVGAGI.

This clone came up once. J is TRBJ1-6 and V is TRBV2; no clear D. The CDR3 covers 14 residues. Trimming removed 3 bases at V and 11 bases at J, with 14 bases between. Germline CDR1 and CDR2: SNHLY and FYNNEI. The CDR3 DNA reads TGTGCCAGCAGTGACGAGGCCAGTAGTACACCCCTCCACTTT. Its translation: CASSDEASSTPLHF.

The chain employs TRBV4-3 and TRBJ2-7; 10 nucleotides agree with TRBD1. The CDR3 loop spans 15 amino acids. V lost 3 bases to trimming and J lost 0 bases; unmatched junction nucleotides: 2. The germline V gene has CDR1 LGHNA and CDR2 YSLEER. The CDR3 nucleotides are TGCGCCAGCAGCCATCGGACAGGGGGCTCCTACGAGCAGTACTTC. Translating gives CASSHRTGGSYEQYF.

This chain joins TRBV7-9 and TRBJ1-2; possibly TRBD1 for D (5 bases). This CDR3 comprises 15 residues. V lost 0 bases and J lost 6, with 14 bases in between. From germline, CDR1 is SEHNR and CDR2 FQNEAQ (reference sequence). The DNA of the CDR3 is TGTGCCAGCAGCTTAGCGCTCGGGGCCGGCGATGGCTACACCTTC. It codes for CASSLALGAGDGYTF.

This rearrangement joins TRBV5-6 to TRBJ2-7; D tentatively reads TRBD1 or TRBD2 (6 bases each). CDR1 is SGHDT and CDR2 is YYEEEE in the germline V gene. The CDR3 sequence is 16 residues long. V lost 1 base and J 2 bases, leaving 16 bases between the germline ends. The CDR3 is CASSLRTGARTYEQYF. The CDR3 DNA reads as TGTGCCAGCAGCTTGCGGACGGGGGCTCGGACCTACGAGCAGTACTTC.

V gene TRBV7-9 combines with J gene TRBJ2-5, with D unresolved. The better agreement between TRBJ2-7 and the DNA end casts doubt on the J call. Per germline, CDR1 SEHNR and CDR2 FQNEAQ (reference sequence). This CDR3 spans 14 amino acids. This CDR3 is CASSLAGRTYEQYF. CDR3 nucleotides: TGTGCCAGCAGCTTAGCGGGTAGAACCTACGAGCAGTACTTC.

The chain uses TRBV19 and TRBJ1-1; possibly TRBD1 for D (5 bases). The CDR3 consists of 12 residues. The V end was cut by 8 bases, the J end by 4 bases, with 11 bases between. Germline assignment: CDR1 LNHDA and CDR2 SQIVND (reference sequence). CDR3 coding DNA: TGTGCCAGTTTTTGGAGGGGCACTGAAGCTTTCTTT. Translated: CASFWRGTEAFF.

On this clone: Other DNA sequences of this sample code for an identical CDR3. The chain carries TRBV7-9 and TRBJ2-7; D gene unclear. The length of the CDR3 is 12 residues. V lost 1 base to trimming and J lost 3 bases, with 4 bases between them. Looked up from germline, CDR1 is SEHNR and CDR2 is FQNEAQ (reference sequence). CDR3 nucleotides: TGTGCCAGCAGCTTAGGGAGCTACGAGCAGTACTTC. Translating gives CASSLGSYEQYF.

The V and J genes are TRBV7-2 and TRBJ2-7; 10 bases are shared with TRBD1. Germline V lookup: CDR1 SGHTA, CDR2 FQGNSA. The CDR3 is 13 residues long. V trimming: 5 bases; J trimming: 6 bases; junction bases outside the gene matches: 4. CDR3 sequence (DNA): TGTGCCAGCAGCGCGGACAGGGGGGGCGAGCAGTACTTC. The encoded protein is CASSADRGGEQYF. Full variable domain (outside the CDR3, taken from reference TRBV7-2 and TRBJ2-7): GAGVSQSPSNKVTEKGKDVELRCDPISGHTALYWYRQSLGQGLEFLIYFQGNSAPDKSGLPSDRFSAERTGGSVSTLTIQRTQQEDSAVYLCASSADRGGEQYFGPGTRLTVT.

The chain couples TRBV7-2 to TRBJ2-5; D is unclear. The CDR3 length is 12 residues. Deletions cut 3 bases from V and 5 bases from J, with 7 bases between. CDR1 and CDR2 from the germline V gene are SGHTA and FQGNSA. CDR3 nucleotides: TGTGCCAGCAGCTTGGGGTCTGAGACCCAGTACTTC. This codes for CASSLGSETQYF.

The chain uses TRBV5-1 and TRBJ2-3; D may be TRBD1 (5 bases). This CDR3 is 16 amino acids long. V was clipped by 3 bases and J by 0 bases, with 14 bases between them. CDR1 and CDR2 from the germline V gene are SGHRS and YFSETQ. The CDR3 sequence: CASSSQGFASTDTQYF. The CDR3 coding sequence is TGCGCCAGCAGCTCCCAGGGATTCGCTAGCACAGATACGCAGTATTTT.

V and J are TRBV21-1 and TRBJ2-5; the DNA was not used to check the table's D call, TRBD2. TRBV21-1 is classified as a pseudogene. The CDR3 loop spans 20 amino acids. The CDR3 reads CASSKVDPLLLAGGLETQYF. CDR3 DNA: TGTGCCAGCAGCAAAGTCGACCCGCTCTTGTTAGCGGGGGGACTAGAGACCCAGTACTTC.

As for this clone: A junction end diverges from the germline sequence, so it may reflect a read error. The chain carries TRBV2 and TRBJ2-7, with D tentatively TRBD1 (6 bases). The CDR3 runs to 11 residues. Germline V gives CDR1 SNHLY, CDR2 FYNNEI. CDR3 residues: CASSGRQVHRF. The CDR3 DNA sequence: TGTGCCAGCAGTGGAAGACAGGTTCACCGCTTC.

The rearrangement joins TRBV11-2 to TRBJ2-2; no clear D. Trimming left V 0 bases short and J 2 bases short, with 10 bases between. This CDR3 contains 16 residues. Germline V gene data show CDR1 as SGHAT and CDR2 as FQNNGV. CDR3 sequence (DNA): TGTGCCAGCAGCTTAGATACACAGACCAACACCGGGGAGCTGTTTTTT. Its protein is CASSLDTQTNTGELFF.